This record looks at one T cell receptor (beta chain) sequence and its context. No cognate antigen has been identified for it. No base quality values were provided; no much bigger clone lies one nucleotide off. In total, fewer than 750 healthy bone marrow donors made up the cohort. At the time of sampling, every cohort member was nominally healthy, though immune exposures that went unrecorded were likely present. The donor tested CMV seronegative, placing the donor among the approximately 360 seronegative members of the cohort. Each donor provided a peripheral blood sample, and peripheral blood mononuclear cells were used for TCR beta sequencing. Genomic DNA extraction from the blood cell samples was performed with the Qiagen DNeasy Blood Extraction Kit. Sequences SQVTM (CDR1) and ANQGSEA (CDR2) are obtained from the germline V gene. The CDR3 runs 15 residues from the cysteine to the phenylalanine. The retained sequence is limited to the CDR3, 45 bases, with the frame set at the first base. V is pruned by 0 bases and J by 3 bases, leaving 6 bases of the junction without a gene match.

The library was prepared using the immunoSEQ multiplex PCR assay. The multiplex PCR relied on a mix of 60 forward primers for TCR Vbeta segments and 13 reverse primers for TCR Jbeta segments. The CDR3 region of rearranged TCR beta genes was amplified from genomic DNA with a multiplex PCR assay. The Illumina HiSeq System was used to sequence the amplified TCR beta libraries as 87-base-pair reads. The study's processing was this. In a later analysis, roughly 80 million unique TCR beta chains were counted across the 500 to 700 repertoires, and around 11 million of these chains were shared by at least two donors. To remove PCR and sequencing errors, raw reads were error-corrected and collapsed into unique sequences using a nearest-neighbor algorithm that merged closely related sequences. V, D and J gene segments were assigned by aligning CDR3 sequences to IMGT reference sequences. For a sequence to be retained, at least a six-nucleotide match to both a V gene segment and a J gene segment was required. Rearrangements were called productive when the CDR3 lacked stop codons and stayed in frame with V and J; all others were non-productive. CDR3 was defined by IMGT convention, running from the second conserved V-encoded cysteine to the conserved J-encoded phenylalanine. The earlier analysis of about 560 of the donors excluded any sequence lacking an unambiguous match to a single V gene segment. An earlier analysis of approximately 590 of the donors called V segments functional above 56.7% productive rearrangements and segregating when the between-donor standard deviation exceeded 5%. A statistical classification framework was built for diagnosing cytomegalovirus status from the catalog of TCR beta chain sequences. V and J gene assignment, in a later analysis, came from comparing TCR nucleotide sequences with IMGT/GENE-DB human TR gene sequences. In a later analysis, CDR3 sequences and most-parsimonious VDJ recombination scenarios were assigned using the TCRdist pipeline. In a later analysis, every TCR beta chain was defined by the combination of its CDR3 amino acid sequence and its V-gene family, and reads without a unique V-gene family were dropped. To address suspected cross-contamination and a sequencing artifact, a later analysis removed approximately 600 highly shared, low-generation-probability nucleotide sequences. For each public chain, a later analysis derived a clonal expansion index from normalized ranks of inferred template counts within each repertoire. Generation probabilities in a later analysis came from a VDJ recombination model fitted to out-of-frame rearrangements, and those results were checked against IGoR. Hypergeometric tests were used in a later analysis to score TCR-TCR, TCR-HLA and TCR-CMV co-occurrence, with a repertoire-size bias correction applied to the TCR pairs. In a later analysis, false discovery rates were estimated by permuting HLA or CMV assignments 20 times. A later analysis grouped co-occurring TCRs with DBSCAN, adding TCRdist sequence similarity when clustering within HLA-allele-positive subsets. Repertoires with fewer than 30,000 or more than 120,000 public chains were left out of co-occurrence clustering, as were a handful of repertoires with anomalous nucleotide sharing. In its TCRdb copy, this immuneACCESS table keeps in-frame sequences only and misses some clones. Where compared with another copy, unresolved V genes explain less than half of these, and the others have no known cause. The D gene and trimming were derived from the DNA, and the V and J assignments and clone size from that table. The table for this sample lists 220,000 or so clones; more than 65% of them were counted only once. Less than 2% of the sample lies in the top ten.

The data stem from a study of cytomegalovirus exposure and HLA in healthy donors (dated by TCRdb to 2017 to 2019). Some background on the complete study: According to an earlier analysis of a few hundred of the donors, about 179 million T cells yielded 117 million unique TCR beta sequences and 276 Gb of sequence data. Roughly 300 gigabases of sequencing data and approximately 93 million unique TCR sequences were included in an early release covering about 600 HLA-typed donors. Of the 398 genotyped donors, roughly 76% were placed in the genetic ancestry cluster associated with self-reported Caucasian donors. The study aimed to test whether cataloging public T cell receptors could reveal signatures of past pathogen exposure. The study used immunosequencing to profile the T cell repertoires of about 670 subjects and linked those repertoires to cytomegalovirus serostatus. Besides the first cohort of some 670 subjects, a separate validation cohort made up of over 100 different subjects was used. High-throughput TCR immunosequencing, statistical association of individual TCRs with disease status, and machine learning were combined to predict cytomegalovirus infection status. To study patterns of TCR occurrence, a later analysis re-analyzed previously published TCR beta repertoires from more than 550 donors and added high-resolution HLA genotyping. The later analysis used no new phenotypic data to find candidate immune exposures, relying instead on TCR beta sequences and their occurrence across donors. An earlier analysis of 587 of the donors used high-throughput TCR beta sequencing to judge whether each TCR beta V gene segment behaved as functional or pseudogenic. Donor age, sex, ethnicity and CMV serostatus were collected together with the repertoire data. Genome-wide SNP genotypes for about 55% of the roughly 670 donors were used in a later genetic analysis, which treated that subset as a discovery cohort. All discovery cohort repertoires had been generated on a single sequencing platform. Class I and class II HLA loci were covered by the typing at four-digit resolution. The number of typed donors differed by locus: about 620-640 for A, B, C, DRB1 and DQB1; 522 for DQA1; approximately 600 for DPA1; and 450 to 480 for DPB1. Roughly 5 DR-DQ haplotypes were handled as single units for association and clustering, since linkage in the cohort was strong. Among a few hundred genotyped donors of the cohort, an average of 235,054 unique TCR beta nucleotide sequences were sequenced per donor, roughly a sixth of them non-productive. The paper as a whole reports these results and caveats: Presence/absence analyses assumed roughly uniform sequencing depth across donors, an assumption that may not hold. Cytomegalovirus status was reported to be diagnosed by the classifier with high specificity and sensitivity in both the original and validation cohorts. A later analysis reported that several top co-occurrence clusters appeared linked to parvovirus B19, influenza, CMV and Epstein-Barr virus. Assigning TCR associations to individual alleles was difficult when HLA alleles, especially DR and DQ, strongly co-occurred. According to a later analysis, TCR association rates differed among HLA loci, with DRB1 alleles showing the most associated TCRs and HLA-C alleles showing the fewest. According to a later analysis, most CMV-associated TCR beta chains appeared to be HLA-restricted, and the HLA associations seemed to be driven largely by CMV exposure. A later genetic analysis associated a missense DCLRE1C variant with V-gene and J-gene trimming of TCR beta chains, and an independent cohort replicated the association. Compared with the 666-donor mean, donors in an Asian-associated ancestry cluster had fewer N-insertions in productive TCRs, according to a later genetic analysis. In a later analysis, HLA-associated TCR beta chains showed more clonal expansion and lower generation probabilities than non-associated chains that were equally common. HLA typing was unavailable for some donors at each locus, so association tests used only the typed subset. Immune exposure information for the cohort was limited to CMV serostatus. A group of highly shared sequence variants was considered likely to be a technical artifact of the sequencing pipeline. In an earlier analysis of 500 to 650 of the donors, most TCR beta V segments appeared in productive rearrangements about 90% or about 30% of the time, broadly matching IMGT annotations. The cohort was sequenced for TCR beta chains only, and without alpha or paired-chain data the features that could be detected were limited. The 87-base-pair reads could not distinguish some IMGT-functional V segments, including TRBV6-2 and TRBV6-3, so those segments were excluded. Across donors, most TCR sequences were observed very rarely, whereas some public TCRs were present in many individuals. In a later analysis, 15,000 to 20,000 TCR beta sequences were associated with specific HLA alleles at a false discovery rate of 0.05. The study listed 170 or so TCR beta chains as associated with cytomegalovirus. It was suggested by the authors that the approach could potentially be generalized to other disease states and immunological phenotypes. Linkage disequilibrium might explain the correlated functional status among segregating V segments, but an unknown experimental factor could not be ruled out. Because counts were too low, around 17 rarely observed V segments, including chromosome 9 orphons, were left out of the earlier analysis of about 500 of the donors. A few of the identified cytomegalovirus-associated TCR beta chains were confirmed in vitro to be specific for cytomegalovirus antigens. A further reported finding was that TCR beta sequences accurately predicted the HLA-A and HLA-B alleles for most subjects in the first cohort.

The source of this sequence is a woman under 40 in good health and CMV-seronegative. The sequencing input was PBMCs. The chain links TRBV29-1 with TRBJ1-2; 8 central bases correspond to TRBD1. CDR3 region: CSVEDIGQGHYGYTF. The base sequence is TGCAGCGTTGAAGATATCGGACAGGGCCACTATGGCTACACCTTC.